This T cell receptor beta chain stems from a study of cytomegalovirus exposure and HLA in healthy donors. Study-wide results and caveats: Analyzed later, association rates of TCRs varied across HLA loci, with DRB1 most and HLA-C fewest. Available immune exposure information covered CMV serostatus only.

This CDR3 contains 14 residues. The germline gives CDR1 SGHRS, CDR2 YFSETQ. Trimming left V 2 bases short and J 0 bases short, with 9 bases between. On this clone itself: The antigen is undetermined.

A multiplex PCR was run with 60 Vbeta primers and 13 Jbeta primers. Sequencing used immunoSEQ multiplex PCR; TCRdb keeps in-frame clones, though not all of them. Of 240,000 or so clones listed, around 81% were seen once; the top ten hold roughly 7.4%. This TCR was recovered from a woman in her sixties or seventies in good health and CMV-seropositive. Material for sequencing was PBMCs. The chain uses TRBV5-1 and TRBJ2-7; maybe TRBD2 (5 bases). The CDR3 coding sequence is TGCGCCAGCAGCTTCGGGGTAGGCTCCTACGAGCAGTACTTC. It specifies CASSFGVGSYEQYF.